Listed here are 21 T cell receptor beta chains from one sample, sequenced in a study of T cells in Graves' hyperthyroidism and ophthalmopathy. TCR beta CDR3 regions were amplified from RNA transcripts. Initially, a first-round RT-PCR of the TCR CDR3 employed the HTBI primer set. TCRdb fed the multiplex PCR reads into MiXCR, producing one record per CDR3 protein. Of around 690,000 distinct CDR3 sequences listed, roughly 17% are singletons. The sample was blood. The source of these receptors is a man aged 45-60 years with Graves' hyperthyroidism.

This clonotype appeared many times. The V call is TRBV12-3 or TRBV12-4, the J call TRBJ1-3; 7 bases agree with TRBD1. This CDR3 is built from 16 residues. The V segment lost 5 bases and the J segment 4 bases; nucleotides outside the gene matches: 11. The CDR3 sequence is CASSLNRDSYGNTIYF. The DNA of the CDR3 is TGTGCCAGCAGTCTTAACAGGGACAGCTACGGAAACACCATATATTTT.

For the CDR3, the DNA is TGTGCCACCAGTGACAAGGGACAGGGGTACAATGAGCAGTTCTTC. Residues: CATSDKGQGYNEQFF. The V call is TRBV24-1, the J call TRBJ2-1, with 10 bases aligning to TRBD1. This CDR3 has 15 amino acids. After removal of 4 bases from V and 4 bases from J, the junction contained 3 bases not matched to a gene. CDR1 KGHDR and CDR2 SFDVKD come from the germline V gene.

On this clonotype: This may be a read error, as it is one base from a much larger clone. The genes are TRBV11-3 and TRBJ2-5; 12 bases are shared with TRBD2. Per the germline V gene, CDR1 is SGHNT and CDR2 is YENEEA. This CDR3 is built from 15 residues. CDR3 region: CASNLRTSGTETQYF. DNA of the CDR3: TGTGCCAGCAACTTACGGACTAGCGGGACAGAGACCCAGTACTTC.

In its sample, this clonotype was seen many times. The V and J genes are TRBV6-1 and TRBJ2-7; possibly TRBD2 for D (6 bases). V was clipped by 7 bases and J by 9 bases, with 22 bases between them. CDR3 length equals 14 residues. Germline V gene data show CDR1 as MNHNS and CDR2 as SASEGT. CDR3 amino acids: CASNWGVIQVRQYF. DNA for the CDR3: TGTGCCAGCAACTGGGGGGTTATTCAAGTCCGGCAGTACTTC.

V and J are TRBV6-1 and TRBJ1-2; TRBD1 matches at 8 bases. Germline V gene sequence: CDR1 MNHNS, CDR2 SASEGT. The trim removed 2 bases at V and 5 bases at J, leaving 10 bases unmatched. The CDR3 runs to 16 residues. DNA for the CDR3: TGTGCCAGCAGTGAAACCCCAGGGGGCGCAAGTTATGGCTACACCTTC. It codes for CASSETPGGASYGYTF.

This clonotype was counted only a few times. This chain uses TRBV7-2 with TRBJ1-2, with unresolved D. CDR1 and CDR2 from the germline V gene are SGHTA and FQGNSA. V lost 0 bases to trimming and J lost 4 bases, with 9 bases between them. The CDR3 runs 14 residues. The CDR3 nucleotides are TGTGCCAGCAGCTTAGCTGCGGGCCCCTATGGCTACACCTTC. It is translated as CASSLAAGPYGYTF.

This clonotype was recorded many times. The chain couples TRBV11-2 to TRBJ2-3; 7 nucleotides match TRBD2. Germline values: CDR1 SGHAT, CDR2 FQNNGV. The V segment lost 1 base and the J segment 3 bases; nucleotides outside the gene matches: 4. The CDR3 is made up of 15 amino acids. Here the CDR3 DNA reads TGTGCCAGCAGCTTAGCGGCGGGAGAAACAGATACGCAGTATTTT. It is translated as CASSLAAGETDTQYF.

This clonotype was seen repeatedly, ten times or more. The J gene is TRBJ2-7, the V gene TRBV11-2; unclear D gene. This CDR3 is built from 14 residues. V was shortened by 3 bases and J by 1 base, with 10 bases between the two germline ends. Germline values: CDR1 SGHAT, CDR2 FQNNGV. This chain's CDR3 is CASSFGVRSYEQYF. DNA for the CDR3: TGTGCCAGCAGCTTTGGGGTAAGGTCCTACGAGCAGTACTTC.

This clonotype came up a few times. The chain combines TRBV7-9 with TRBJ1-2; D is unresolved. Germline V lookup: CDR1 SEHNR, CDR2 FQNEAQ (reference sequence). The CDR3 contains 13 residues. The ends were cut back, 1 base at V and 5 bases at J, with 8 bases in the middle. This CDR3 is CASSLESLYGYTF. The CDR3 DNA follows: TGTGCCAGCAGCTTAGAGAGCCTTTATGGCTACACCTTC. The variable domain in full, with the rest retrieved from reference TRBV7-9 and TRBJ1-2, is DTGVSQNPRHKITKRGQNVTFRCDPISEHNRLYWYRQTLGQGPEFLTYFQNEAQLEKSRLLSDRFSAERPKGSFSTLEIQRTEQGDSAMYLCASSLESLYGYTFGSGTRLTVV.

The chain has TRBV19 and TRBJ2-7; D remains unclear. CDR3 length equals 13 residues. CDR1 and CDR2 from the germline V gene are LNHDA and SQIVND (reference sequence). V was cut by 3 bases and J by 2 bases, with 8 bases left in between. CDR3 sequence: CASSIARAYEQYF. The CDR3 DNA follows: TGTGCCAGTAGTATTGCCCGTGCCTACGAGCAGTACTTC.

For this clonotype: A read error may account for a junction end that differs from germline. CDR3 DNA: TGTGTCAGCAGTTCCCGGGGGGTCTCTGGAAACACCATATATTTT. Amino acids: CVSSSRGVSGNTIYF. This chain uses TRBV28 with TRBJ1-3; possible D gene TRBD1, 5 bases. This CDR3 is 15 amino acids long. Germline CDR1 and CDR2: MDHEN and SYDVKM.

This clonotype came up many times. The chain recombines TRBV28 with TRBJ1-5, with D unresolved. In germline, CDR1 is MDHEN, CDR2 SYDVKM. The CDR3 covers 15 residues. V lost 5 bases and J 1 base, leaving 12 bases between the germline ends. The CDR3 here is CASSTPDLSNQPQHF. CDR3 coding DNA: TGTGCCAGCAGTACCCCGGACCTAAGCAATCAGCCCCAGCATTTT.

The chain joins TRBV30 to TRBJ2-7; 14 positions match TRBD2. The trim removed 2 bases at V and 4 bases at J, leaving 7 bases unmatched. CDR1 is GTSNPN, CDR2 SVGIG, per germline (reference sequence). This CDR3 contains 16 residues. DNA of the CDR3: TGTGCCTGGAGTACGGGGACTAGCGGGAGATCGTACGAGCAGTACTTC. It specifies CAWSTGTSGRSYEQYF.

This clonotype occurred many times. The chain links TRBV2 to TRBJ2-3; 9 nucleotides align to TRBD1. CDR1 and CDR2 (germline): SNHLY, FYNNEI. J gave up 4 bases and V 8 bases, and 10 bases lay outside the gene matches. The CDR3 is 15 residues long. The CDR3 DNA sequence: TGTGCCAGCCTGCTCGGGACAGGGTCCCCAGATACGCAGTATTTT. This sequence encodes CASLLGTGSPDTQYF.

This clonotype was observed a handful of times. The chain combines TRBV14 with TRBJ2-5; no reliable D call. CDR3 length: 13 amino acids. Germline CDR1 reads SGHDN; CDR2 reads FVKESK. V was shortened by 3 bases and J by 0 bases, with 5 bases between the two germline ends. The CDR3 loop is CASSQNYQETQYF. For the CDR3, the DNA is TGTGCCAGCAGCCAGAACTACCAAGAGACCCAGTACTTC.

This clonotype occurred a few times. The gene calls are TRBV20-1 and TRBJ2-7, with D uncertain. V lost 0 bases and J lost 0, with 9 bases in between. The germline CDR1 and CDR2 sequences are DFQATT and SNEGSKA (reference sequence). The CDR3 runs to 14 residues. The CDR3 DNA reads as TGCAGTGCTAGAGAACGGGTTTTCTCCTACGAGCAGTACTTC. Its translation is CSARERVFSYEQYF.

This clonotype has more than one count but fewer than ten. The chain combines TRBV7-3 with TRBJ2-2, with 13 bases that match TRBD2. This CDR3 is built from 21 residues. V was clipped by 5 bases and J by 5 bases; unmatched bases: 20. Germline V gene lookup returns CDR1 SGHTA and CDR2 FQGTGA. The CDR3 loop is CASSQLGVGLAGKNVTGELFF. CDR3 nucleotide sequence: TGTGCCAGCAGCCAATTAGGAGTGGGACTAGCGGGAAAAAATGTTACCGGGGAGCTGTTTTTT. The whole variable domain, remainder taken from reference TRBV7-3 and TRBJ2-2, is GAGVSQTPSNKVTEKGKYVELRCDPISGHTALYWYRQSLGQGPEFLIYFQGTGAADDSGLPNDRFFAVRPEGSVSTLKIQRTERGDSAVYLCASSQLGVGLAGKNVTGELFFGEGSRLTVL.

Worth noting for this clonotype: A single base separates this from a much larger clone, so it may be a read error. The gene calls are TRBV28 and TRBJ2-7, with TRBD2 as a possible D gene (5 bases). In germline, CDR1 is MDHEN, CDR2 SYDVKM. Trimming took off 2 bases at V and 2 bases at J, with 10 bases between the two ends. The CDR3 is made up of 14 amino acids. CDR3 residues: CASSLGSETYEQYF. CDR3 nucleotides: TGTGCCAGCAGTTTAGGTAGCGAGACCTACGAGCAGTACTTC.

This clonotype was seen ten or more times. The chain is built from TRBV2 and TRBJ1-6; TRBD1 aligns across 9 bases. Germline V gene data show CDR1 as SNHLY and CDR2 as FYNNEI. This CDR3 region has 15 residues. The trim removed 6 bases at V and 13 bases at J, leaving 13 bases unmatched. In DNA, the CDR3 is TGTGCCAGCAGCCAGGACAGGGGCACACGGGGTCCCCTCCACTTT. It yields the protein CASSQDRGTRGPLHF.

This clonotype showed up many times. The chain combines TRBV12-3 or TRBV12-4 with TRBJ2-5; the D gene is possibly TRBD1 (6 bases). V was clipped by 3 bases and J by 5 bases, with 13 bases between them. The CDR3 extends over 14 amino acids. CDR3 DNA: TGTGCCAGCAGTTTCGGGCAGGGGTTTGAGACCCAGTACTTC. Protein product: CASSFGQGFETQYF.

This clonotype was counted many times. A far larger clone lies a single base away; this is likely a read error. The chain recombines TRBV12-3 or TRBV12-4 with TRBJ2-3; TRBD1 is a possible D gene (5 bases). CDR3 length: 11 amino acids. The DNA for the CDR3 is TGTGCCAGCAGTTTCACAGGTACGCAGTATTTT. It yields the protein CASSFTGTQYF.